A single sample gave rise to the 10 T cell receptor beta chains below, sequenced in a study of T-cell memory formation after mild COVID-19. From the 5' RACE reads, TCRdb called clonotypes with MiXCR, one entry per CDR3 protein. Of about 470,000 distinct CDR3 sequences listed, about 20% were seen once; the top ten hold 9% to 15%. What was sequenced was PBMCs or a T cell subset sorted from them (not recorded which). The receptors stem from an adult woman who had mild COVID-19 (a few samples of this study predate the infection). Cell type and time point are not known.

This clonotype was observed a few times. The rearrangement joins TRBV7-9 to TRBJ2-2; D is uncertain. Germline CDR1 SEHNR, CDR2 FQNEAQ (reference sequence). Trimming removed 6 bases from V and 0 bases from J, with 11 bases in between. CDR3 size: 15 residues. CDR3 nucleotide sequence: TGTGCCAGCAGTCCGGTCAACGCGAACACCGGGGAGCTGTTTTTT. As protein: CASSPVNANTGELFF.

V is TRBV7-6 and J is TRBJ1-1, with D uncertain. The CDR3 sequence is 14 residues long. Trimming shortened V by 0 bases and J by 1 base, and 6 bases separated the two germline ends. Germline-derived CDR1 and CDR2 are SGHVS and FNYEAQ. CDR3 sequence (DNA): TGTGCCAGCAGCTTAGCTGCAGCGAACACTGAAGCTTTCTTT. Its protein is CASSLAAANTEAFF. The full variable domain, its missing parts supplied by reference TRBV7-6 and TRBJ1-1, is GAGVSQSPRYKVTKRGQDVALRCDPISGHVSLYWYRQALGQGPEFLTYFNYEAQQDKSGLPNDRFSAERPEGSISTLTIQRTEQRDSAMYRCASSLAAANTEAFFGQGTRLTVV.

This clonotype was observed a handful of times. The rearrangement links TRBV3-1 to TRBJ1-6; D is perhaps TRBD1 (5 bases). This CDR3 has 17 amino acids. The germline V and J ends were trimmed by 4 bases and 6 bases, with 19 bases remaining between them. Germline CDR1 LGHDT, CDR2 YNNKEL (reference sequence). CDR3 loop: CASSRVRGVKGNSPLHF. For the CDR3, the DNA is TGTGCCAGCAGCCGCGTCCGAGGGGTAAAGGGTAATTCACCCCTCCACTTT.

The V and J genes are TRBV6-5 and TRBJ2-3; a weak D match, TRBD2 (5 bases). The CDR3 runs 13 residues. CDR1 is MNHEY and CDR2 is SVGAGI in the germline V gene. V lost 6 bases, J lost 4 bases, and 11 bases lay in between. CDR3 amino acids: CASRWYGADTQYF. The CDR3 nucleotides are TGTGCCAGCAGATGGTACGGGGCAGATACGCAGTATTTT.

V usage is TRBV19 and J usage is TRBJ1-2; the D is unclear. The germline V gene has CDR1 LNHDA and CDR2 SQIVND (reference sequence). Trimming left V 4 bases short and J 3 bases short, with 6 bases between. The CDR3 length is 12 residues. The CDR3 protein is CASSTFDYGYTF. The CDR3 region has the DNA TGTGCCAGTAGTACCTTCGACTATGGCTACACCTTC.

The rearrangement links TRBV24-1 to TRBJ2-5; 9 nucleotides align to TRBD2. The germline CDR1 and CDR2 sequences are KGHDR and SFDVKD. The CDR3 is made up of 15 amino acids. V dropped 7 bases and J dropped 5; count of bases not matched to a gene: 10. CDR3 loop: CATSPGGLARETQYF. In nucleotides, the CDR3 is TGTGCCACCAGCCCCGGGGGACTAGCTCGGGAGACCCAGTACTTC.

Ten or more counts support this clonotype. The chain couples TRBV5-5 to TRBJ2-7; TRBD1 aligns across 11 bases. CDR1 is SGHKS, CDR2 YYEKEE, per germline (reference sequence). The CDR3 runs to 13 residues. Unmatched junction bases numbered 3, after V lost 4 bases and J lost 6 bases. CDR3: CASSPGTGGEQYF. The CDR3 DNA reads TGTGCCAGCAGCCCCGGGACAGGGGGCGAGCAGTACTTC.

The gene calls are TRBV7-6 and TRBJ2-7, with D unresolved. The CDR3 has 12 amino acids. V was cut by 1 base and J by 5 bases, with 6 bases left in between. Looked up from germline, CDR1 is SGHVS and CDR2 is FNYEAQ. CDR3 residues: CASSLVPHEQYF. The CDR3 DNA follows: TGTGCCAGCAGCTTAGTCCCGCACGAGCAGTACTTC.

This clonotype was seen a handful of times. The CDR3 sequence is CASSSGEEYGYTF. CDR3 sequence (DNA): TGTGCCAGCAGCTCAGGGGAAGAATATGGCTACACCTTC. The rearrangement joins TRBV12-3 or TRBV12-4 to TRBJ1-2; D may be TRBD1 (6 bases). This CDR3 spans 13 amino acids. V shed 6 bases and J shed 5 bases, with 13 bases lying between them.

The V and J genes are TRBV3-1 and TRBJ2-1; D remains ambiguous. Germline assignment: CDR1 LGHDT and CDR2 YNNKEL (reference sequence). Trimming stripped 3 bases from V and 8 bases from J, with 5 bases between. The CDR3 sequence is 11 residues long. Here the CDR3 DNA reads TGTGCCAGCAGCCATGTGGATGAGCAGTTCTTC. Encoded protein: CASSHVDEQFF.